This T cell receptor (beta chain) was found in a study of cytomegalovirus exposure and HLA in healthy donors. Broader study findings: Both high specificity and high sensitivity reportedly marked the classifier's diagnosis of cytomegalovirus status. A link between a missense DCLRE1C variant and TCR beta V- and J-gene trimming emerged from a later analysis. The study recorded 164 TCR beta chains that were cytomegalovirus-associated.

This clone was seen a handful of times. Its antigen is as yet unknown. Donors counted as nominally healthy when sampled, yet unrecorded immune exposures were likely. The PCR had 60 Vbeta and 13 Jbeta primers. This table comes from immunoSEQ multiplex PCR, and its TCRdb copy is limited to in-frame clones, with some not included. This repertoire shows around 110,000 clones, about two thirds found once; its top ten account for roughly 2.8%. The receptor's source is a female donor in good health and CMV-seronegative. Sequencing was performed on PBMCs.

The CDR3 coding sequence is TGTGCCAGCAGCTTATGGGGGACAGGGTTGGAAACTAATGAAAAACTGTTTTTT. Amino acids: CASSLWGTGLETNEKLFF. V is TRBV13 and J is TRBJ1-4; 9 bases match TRBD1. The length of the CDR3 is 18 residues. The ends lost 2 bases at V and 1 base at J; junction bases unmatched: 8. Germline assignment: CDR1 PRHDT and CDR2 FYEKMQ (reference sequence).